This T cell receptor (beta chain) was identified in a study of graft-versus-host responses after intestinal transplantation. The graft tissue was processed, and this released both intraepithelial and lamina propria lymphocytes. Regarding the study as a whole: Detected in recipient marrow were GvH clones, some of which were first observed in ileum or blood.

CDR1 WNHNN and CDR2 SYGVQD come from the germline V gene (reference sequence). The CDR3 covers 9 residues. Trimming removed 6 bases at V and 10 bases at J, with 7 bases between. On this clone itself: Its antigen is as yet unknown.

Method: immunoSEQ multiplex PCR; TCRdb's copy keeps in-frame clones and lacks some. The data contain 35,000 to 40,000 clones, around 90% of them singletons. The V and J genes are TRBV10-1 and TRBJ2-7; D is ambiguous. The origin of this receptor is a human patient who received an intestinal transplant, so some T cells may come from the graft donor. The sample was ileum tissue, taken around 200 days after intestinal transplant. The CDR3 nucleotides read TGCGCCAGCAGAAGGGTTCAGTACTTC. The encoded protein is CASRRVQYF.